The text below deals with one T cell receptor (beta chain). Original handling: Estimated nucleated cell counts came from reference gene primer amplification. Here immunoSEQ multiplex PCR was the method, and the copy in TCRdb shows in-frame clones only, minus some. V and J calls and clone size are those listed in that table; D and trimming were worked out from the DNA. Of about 140,000 clones in the sample, about four fifths were seen once. The data belong to a study of blood T cell repertoires in COVID-19. Looking at the study overall: Acute and convalescent COVID-19 samples came from the United States, Italy and Spain. The analysed material was cDNA or gDNA that came from T cells, B-cell-depleted T cells, or PBMCs.

The CDR3 contains 14 residues. Deletions cut 2 bases from V and 2 bases from J, with 9 bases between. Looked up from germline, CDR1 is SGHTA and CDR2 is FQGNSA. This sequence originates from a woman aged 80 or older in a cohort sampled during active or convalescent COVID-19. J is TRBJ2-5 and V is TRBV7-2; no clear D. Sequenced: peripheral blood. In nucleotides, the CDR3 is TGTGCCAGCAGCTTATCCCCCAGGCAAGAGACCCAGTACTTC. Amino acids: CASSLSPRQETQYF.